These T cell receptor beta chains were read from a single sample in a study of blood T cell repertoires in COVID-19. The repertoire was sequenced with immunoSEQ multiplex PCR; TCRdb's copy has only in-frame clones and lacks some. The sample has 200,000 to 250,000 clones; around four fifths are singletons. Sequencing was performed on peripheral blood. These receptors came from a man aged 25-40 years with active or convalescent COVID-19. The CDR3 runs from the conserved cysteine through the conserved F or W. A D gene is named only where the DNA matches it firmly. Rows give clone size only sometimes, using once, few, many, or a class for an expanded clone.

clone_size d_call j_call v_call cdr3_nt cdr3_aa
- - TRBJ1-5 TRBV6-6 TGTGCCAGCAGTTCAATCCGACAGGAGCATCAGCCCCAGCATTTT CASSSIRQEHQPQHF
- TRBD2 TRBJ2-5 TRBV7-6 TGTGCCAGCAGCTTACCTACTAGCGGGGGGCCCCAAGAGACCCAGTACTTC CASSLPTSGGPQETQYF
- TRBD1 TRBJ2-5 TRBV12-3/TRBV12-4 TGTGCCAGCAGTAGCCGACAGGGAGAGACCCAGTACTTC CASSSRQGETQYF
- - TRBJ1-3 TRBV30 TGTGCCTGGAGGCCGACAGGTCCGAGGACTGGAAACACCATATATTTT CAWRPTGPRTGNTIYF
- TRBD2 TRBJ2-1 TRBV6-6 TGTGCCAGTCTAGCGGGAGGAGCGAGGGAGGAGCAGTTCTTC CASLAGGAREEQFF
- - TRBJ2-3 TRBV6-5 TGTGCCAGCAGTACCTCACAGGATACGCAGTATTTT CASSTSQDTQYF
- TRBD1 TRBJ2-7 TRBV13 TGTGCCAGCAGCTTCAGACAGGGAAGGAACGAGCAGTACTTC CASSFRQGRNEQYF
- - TRBJ2-5 TRBV11-3 TGTGCCAGCAGCTTGGGGCAGCAAGAGACCCAGTACTTC CASSLGQQETQYF
- - TRBJ1-2 TRBV5-5 TGTGCCAGCAGCTTGGACCCGAGGGATAACTATGGCTACACCTTC CASSLDPRDNYGYTF
- TRBD1 TRBJ1-5 TRBV4-2 TGTGCCAGCAGCCAAGGGACAGGGCCGGGTCAGCCCCAGCATTTT CASSQGTGPGQPQHF
- - TRBJ2-5 TRBV6-2/TRBV6-3 TGTGCCAGCAGTTACTCTCTCAATTCGGGAGAGACCCAGTACTTC CASSYSLNSGETQYF
- TRBD1 TRBJ2-5 TRBV12-3/TRBV12-4 TGTGCCAGCAGAGGGGGCGGAGAGACCCAGTACTTC CASRGGGETQYF
once - TRBJ1-6 TRBV6-5 TGTGCCAGCAGTCCAGGGGACTCACCCCTCCACTTT CASSPGDSPLHF
- - TRBJ1-2 TRBV29-1 TGCAGCGTTGAATATAGCGGAACCTATGGCTACACCTTC CSVEYSGTYGYTF
- - TRBJ2-1 TRBV5-6 TGTGCCAGCAGCTTGTACTCGGGCTCCTACAATGAGCAGTTCTTC CASSLYSGSYNEQFF
- - TRBJ2-2 TRBV5-4 TGTGCCAGCAGCTCGACAGCCAACACCGGGGAGCTGTTTTTT CASSSTANTGELFF
- TRBD2 TRBJ2-3 TRBV5-4 TGTGCCAGCAGCCTCCTAGCGGGGGAGGGCACAGATACGCAGTATTTT CASSLLAGEGTDTQYF
- - TRBJ2-7 TRBV6-6 TGTGCCAGCAGTTCGGGGGGCGACGAGCAGTACTTC CASSSGGDEQYF
- - TRBJ1-2 TRBV7-9 TGTGCCAGCAGCCAGGGGTTGAACTATGGCTACACCTTC CASSQGLNYGYTF
- - TRBJ2-2 TRBV2 TGTGCCAGCAGGGGGGGAAAGGGAAACACCGGGGAGCTGTTTTTT CASRGGKGNTGELFF
- TRBD1 TRBJ2-7 TRBV18 TGTGCCAGCTCGCCGGGACAGGGGGCTGTAGAGCAGTACTTC CASSPGQGAVEQYF
- - TRBJ1-3 TRBV9 TGTGCCAGCAGCGTGAGACGGGAGCACTCTGGAAACACCATATATTTT CASSVRREHSGNTIYF
once - TRBJ1-2 TRBV28 TGTGCCAGCACCCTCCCAGGGCGTTATGGCTACACCTTC CASTLPGRYGYTF
- TRBD2 TRBJ2-5 TRBV28 TGTGCCAGCAGACTTAGCGGGAGGGTAGAGACCCAGTACTTC CASRLSGRVETQYF
- TRBD1 TRBJ2-6 TRBV9 TGTGCCAGCAGCCCCTCCGACAGGGGGCTCTTCTCTGGGGCCAACGTCCTGACTTTC CASSPSDRGLFSGANVLTF
- - TRBJ2-7 TRBV28 TGTGCCACCAACAGGGTTCCCTACGAGCAGTACTTC CATNRVPYEQYF
- - TRBJ1-1 TRBV7-2 TGTGCCAGCAGCTCTTATAGAACCCTGAACACTGAAGCTTTCTTT CASSSYRTLNTEAFF
- TRBD1 TRBJ1-4 TRBV4-1 TGCGCCAGCAGCCAGGTGACGGGACAGGGTCGGTATGAAAAACTGTTTTTT CASSQVTGQGRYEKLFF
once TRBD2 TRBJ2-1 TRBV15 TGTGCCACCAGGGCGGGAGGACGACCGGGTGAGCAGTTCTTC CATRAGGRPGEQFF
- - TRBJ1-5 TRBV9 TGTGCCAGCAGCGTAGATATTGGGAGCCAGCCCCAGCATTTT CASSVDIGSQPQHF
- TRBD1 TRBJ2-7 TRBV5-1 TGCGCCAGCAGCTTGGACAGGGGCTACGAGCAGTACTTC CASSLDRGYEQYF
few - TRBJ1-1 TRBV29-1 TGCAGCGTCGACACGGGGGTGGAAGCTTTCTTT CSVDTGVEAFF
few TRBD1 TRBJ1-1 TRBV12-3/TRBV12-4 TGTGCCAGCACGGACAGGTACACTGAAGCTTTCTTT CASTDRYTEAFF
once - TRBJ2-4 TRBV6-2/TRBV6-3 TGTGCCAGCAGTTACTCGCGGAGAATTCAGTACTTC CASSYSRRIQYF
many TRBD2 TRBJ2-3 TRBV7-3 TGTGCCAGCAGCTTAGAACTAGCGGGTAGCACAGATACGCAGTATTTT CASSLELAGSTDTQYF
- - TRBJ1-5 TRBV10-3 TGTGCCATCAGTGAGTCGACCGTAGGGGAGCCCCAGCATTTT CAISESTVGEPQHF
few TRBD1 TRBJ1-6 TRBV5-5 TGTGCCAGCAGCCCATCCGGGACAGGGGCCGACGGTTCACCCCTCCACTTT CASSPSGTGADGSPLHF
- - TRBJ2-2 TRBV9 TGTGCCAGCAGCGCAAGACAATATAACGCCGGGGAGCTGTTTTTT CASSARQYNAGELFF
- - TRBJ2-1 TRBV7-3 TGTGCCAGCAGCCCCGGACTGGCGGGATTGGAGCAGTTCTTC CASSPGLAGLEQFF
- - TRBJ2-3 TRBV6-5 TGTGCCAGCAGCTACTACTGGGCGGGGGATACGCAGTATTTT CASSYYWAGDTQYF
- - TRBJ1-4 TRBV18 TGTGCCAGCTCTCAAACTACCGGGAGCCTGGTCGGGGAAAAACTGTTTTTT CASSQTTGSLVGEKLFF
- - TRBJ2-5 TRBV7-2 TGTGCCAGCAGCTTAGATCTCAGGGCGGAGACCCAGTACTTC CASSLDLRAETQYF
- TRBD2 TRBJ2-7 TRBV11-2 TGTGCCAGCAGCGCCACTAGCGGGGGGGCAGGCGAGCAGTACTTC CASSATSGGAGEQYF
- TRBD1 TRBJ1-5 TRBV6-5 TGTGCCAGCAGTCCCGGGACAGGGGGCGGACAGCCCCAGCATTTT CASSPGTGGGQPQHF
- TRBD1 TRBJ2-1 TRBV6-1 TGTGCCAGCAGTGAAGAATCGACAGGGTGGGGTGAGCAGTTCTTC CASSEESTGWGEQFF